The 32 T cell receptor beta chains listed next were all sequenced from one sample in a study of shared clonotypes between healthy human individuals. Some clones are missing from TCRdb's copy, which holds only in-frame ones; the method was immunoSEQ multiplex PCR. The data show over 2 million clones, roughly 92% seen once. What was sequenced was naive CD4+ T cells from PBMCs. Subset noted: CD45RA+ positively selected. The receptors were sampled from a man aged 18 to 30 in good health. Some clones in this sample may be carry-over from other donors' samples.

This clone has only one observation. This sequence joins TRBV28 and TRBJ1-5; 9 bases align to TRBD1. The CDR3 has 17 residues. Trimming at V came to 5 bases and at J to 4 bases, leaving 12 bases not matched to a gene. Germline assignment: CDR1 MDHEN and CDR2 SYDVKM. Here the CDR3 reads CASSPGQGVEGNQPQHF. CDR3 DNA: TGTGCCAGCAGTCCGGGACAGGGTGTTGAGGGGAATCAGCCCCAGCATTTT. The complete variable domain, with remaining parts taken from reference TRBV28 and TRBJ1-5, reads DVKVTQSSRYLVKRTGEKVFLECVQDMDHENMFWYRQDPGLGLRLIYFSYDVKMKEKGDIPEGYSVSREKKERFSLILESASTNQTSMYLCASSPGQGVEGNQPQHFGDGTRLSIL.

J is TRBJ2-2 and V is TRBV9; D tentatively fits TRBD1 or TRBD2 (6 bases each). Per the germline V gene, CDR1 is SGDLS and CDR2 is YYNGEE. This CDR3 region has 14 residues. V lost 4 bases and J 7 bases, leaving 14 bases between the germline ends. CDR3 sequence: CASSPRGQNGELFF. The CDR3 nucleotides read TGTGCCAGCAGCCCCCGGGGGCAAAACGGGGAGCTGTTTTTT.

The chain uses TRBV5-1 and TRBJ2-5; 14 positions agree with TRBD2. The J segment lost 3 bases and the V segment lost 4 bases, leaving 2 bases of the junction unmatched. The CDR3 runs 15 residues. Germline CDR1 and CDR2: SGHRS and YFSETQ. This CDR3 is CASSQGLAGEETQYF. DNA for the CDR3: TGCGCCAGCAGCCAGGGACTAGCGGGAGAAGAGACCCAGTACTTC.

The CDR3 sequence is CASSGDLTYEQYF. The CDR3 coding sequence is TGTGCCAGCAGCGGAGATCTCACCTACGAGCAGTACTTC. The V call is TRBV9, the J call TRBJ2-7; D call uncertain. Germline assignment: CDR1 SGDLS and CDR2 YYNGEE. The CDR3 is 13 residues long. V was pared by 3 bases and J by 2 bases, with 9 bases between.

The V and J genes are TRBV28 and TRBJ2-1; 9 bases map to TRBD2. CDR1 and CDR2 from the germline V gene are MDHEN and SYDVKM. With 8 bases clipped from V and 5 bases from J, the junction kept 10 bases outside the gene matches. This CDR3 spans 15 amino acids. The CDR3 region is CASFLMAGGHNEQFF. DNA for the CDR3: TGTGCCAGCTTCTTAATGGCGGGAGGGCACAATGAGCAGTTCTTC.

The V call is TRBV5-1, the J call TRBJ1-4, with a weak D call TRBD1 (5 bases). Trimming took off 1 base at V and 8 bases at J, with 12 bases between the two ends. Germline V gene data show CDR1 as SGHRS and CDR2 as YFSETQ. The CDR3 loop spans 14 amino acids. In nucleotides, the CDR3 is TGCGCCAGCAGCTTGTTCCAGGGTGACGAAAAACTGTTTTTT. Amino acids: CASSLFQGDEKLFF.

Comment on this clone: The germline gene is not matched at one end of the junction; a read error may be the cause. This rearrangement joins TRBV5-8 to TRBJ1-1; TRBD1 aligns across 7 bases. The CDR3 runs 14 residues. The germline V gene encodes CDR1 SGHTS and CDR2 YDEGEE. The CDR3 protein is CASRLGQLNTEAFF. CDR3 nucleotide sequence: TGTGCCAGCAGATTGGGACAGTTGAACACTGAAGCTTTCTTT.

The CDR3: CASSLTPQLAGGPNEQFF. CDR3 DNA: TGTGCCAGCAGCTTAACGCCCCAACTAGCGGGAGGGCCAAATGAGCAGTTCTTC. The V call is TRBV7-3, the J call TRBJ2-1; 13 bases agree with TRBD2. Trimming at V came to 0 bases and at J to 7 bases, leaving 9 bases not matched to a gene. In germline, CDR1 is SGHTA, CDR2 FQGTGA. The CDR3 runs 18 residues. Full variable domain (outside the CDR3, taken from reference TRBV7-3 and TRBJ2-1): GAGVSQTPSNKVTEKGKYVELRCDPISGHTALYWYRQSLGQGPEFLIYFQGTGAADDSGLPNDRFFAVRPEGSVSTLKIQRTERGDSAVYLCASSLTPQLAGGPNEQFFGPGTRLTVL.

CDR3 amino acids: CASSSGLAGAAYNEQFF. CDR3 DNA sequence: TGCGCCAGCAGCTCTGGACTAGCGGGAGCCGCCTACAATGAGCAGTTCTTC. The chain uses TRBV5-1 and TRBJ2-1, with 13 bases matching TRBD2. The germline V gene encodes CDR1 SGHRS and CDR2 YFSETQ. This CDR3 has 17 residues. V lost 3 bases and J lost 2; bases outside the gene matches: 5.

About this clone itself: At the DNA level, this CDR3 is encoded by other sequences in the same sample as well. The CDR3 loop reads CASSLSPGNTEAFF. Written as DNA, the CDR3 is TGTGCCAGCAGCTTATCTCCGGGCAACACTGAAGCTTTCTTT. This chain joins TRBV7-3 and TRBJ1-1; D remains ambiguous. The CDR3 loop spans 14 amino acids. The V end was cut by 2 bases, the J end by 2 bases, with 9 bases between. The germline V gene has CDR1 SGHTA and CDR2 FQGTGA.

The chain combines TRBV27 with TRBJ1-2, with D possibly being TRBD1 (5 bases). Germline V gene data show CDR1 as MNHEY and CDR2 as SMNVEV (reference sequence). The ends were cut back, 0 bases at V and 6 bases at J, with 11 bases in the middle. The CDR3 extends over 14 amino acids. This chain's CDR3 is CASSLSAGQDGYTF. The DNA for the CDR3 is TGTGCCAGCAGTTTATCGGCAGGGCAAGATGGCTACACCTTC.

The V call is TRBV30, the J call TRBJ2-7, with D uncertain. Germline CDR1 is GTSNPN and CDR2 is SVGIG (reference sequence). Trimming stripped 0 bases from V and 7 bases from J, with 7 bases between. The CDR3 length is 11 residues. CDR3 sequence: CAWSVFWEQYF. Written as DNA, the CDR3 is TGTGCCTGGAGTGTATTCTGGGAGCAGTACTTC.

The chain couples TRBV28 to TRBJ2-2, with D hard to call. The V end was cut by 3 bases, the J end by 0 bases, with 11 bases between. Germline-derived CDR1 and CDR2 are MDHEN and SYDVKM. There are 16 residues in the CDR3. The CDR3 loop is CASSFPSPANTGELFF. In nucleotides, the CDR3 is TGTGCCAGCAGTTTTCCCAGCCCCGCGAACACCGGGGAGCTGTTTTTT.

A remark on this clone: The sample carries other DNA sequences with the same CDR3. The rearrangement links TRBV5-1 to TRBJ1-5; 7 bases line up with TRBD1. Germline values: CDR1 SGHRS, CDR2 YFSETQ. The CDR3 extends over 15 amino acids. The trim removed 0 bases at V and 6 bases at J, leaving 6 bases unmatched. DNA of the CDR3: TGCGCCAGCAGCTTGGAGGCAGGGGGAGGTCAGCCCCAGCATTTT. It translates to CASSLEAGGGQPQHF.

The rearrangement links TRBV9 to TRBJ1-4; D is unresolved. V was clipped by 3 bases and J by 7 bases, with 13 bases between them. The CDR3 length is 14 residues. CDR1 and CDR2 (germline): SGDLS, YYNGEE. This CDR3 is CASSALADTEKLFF. The CDR3 DNA reads as TGTGCCAGCAGCGCCCTAGCTGACACTGAAAAACTGTTTTTT.

This rearrangement joins TRBV10-1 to TRBJ2-3, with a possible D match to TRBD2 (5 bases). The V gene lost 2 bases and the J gene lost 7 bases, with 13 bases spanning the gap. Germline V CDR1 and CDR2: WNHNN, SYGVQD (reference sequence). This CDR3 is 14 amino acids long. In DNA, the CDR3 is TGCGCCAGCAGTGAGCGGACTCCGACCCATACGCAGTATTTT. Its translation: CASSERTPTHTQYF.

The rearrangement links TRBV6-5 to TRBJ1-2; the D gene is possibly TRBD1 (6 bases). This CDR3 is 14 amino acids long. The germline gives CDR1 MNHEY, CDR2 SVGAGI. V lost 0 bases to trimming and J lost 9 bases, with 14 bases between them. The chain's CDR3 is CASSYSPQGPSYTF. For the CDR3, the DNA is TGTGCCAGCAGTTACTCTCCCCAGGGGCCGAGCTACACCTTC.

This chain joins TRBV18 and TRBJ2-2; D gene unclear. V lost 1 base, J lost 1 base, and 4 bases lay in between. The CDR3 has 14 amino acids. In germline, CDR1 is KGHSH, CDR2 LQKENI. The CDR3 DNA sequence: TGTGCCAGCTCACCACGGATGAACACCGGGGAGCTGTTTTTT. It translates to CASSPRMNTGELFF.

The chain combines TRBV30 with TRBJ2-5; D is tentatively TRBD1 or TRBD2 (5 bases each). Per the germline V gene, CDR1 is GTSNPN and CDR2 is SVGIG (reference sequence). The CDR3 extends over 11 amino acids. V shed 2 bases and J shed 11 bases, with 12 bases lying between them. The CDR3 DNA reads TGTGCCTGGAGTCGGCAGGGAGAACAGTACTTC. Its protein product is CAWSRQGEQYF.

The rearrangement joins TRBV19 to TRBJ1-1; tentatively, D is TRBD1 (5 bases). Deletions cut 10 bases from V and 6 bases from J, with 18 bases between. This CDR3 has 13 residues. Germline V gene data show CDR1 as LNHDA and CDR2 as SQIVND (reference sequence). The chain's CDR3 is CATGRVRESEAFF. In DNA form, the CDR3 reads TGTGCCACCGGTAGGGTCAGGGAATCTGAAGCTTTCTTT.

CDR3 nucleotides: TGTGCCTGGAGTGTAGGGGCGGCAGGGCCCCAGCATTTT. Its translation is CAWSVGAAGPQHF. The J gene is TRBJ1-5, the V gene TRBV30, with a weak D call TRBD1 (5 bases). V was trimmed by 0 bases and J by 9 bases, leaving 12 bases between them. CDR1 is GTSNPN and CDR2 is SVGIG in the germline V gene (reference sequence). There are 13 residues in the CDR3.

The table lists this clone with a count of one. The same CDR3 arises from other DNA sequences in this sample as well. This sequence joins TRBV7-2 and TRBJ2-7; D remains unclear. V lost 5 bases, J lost 3 bases, and 5 bases lay in between. The CDR3 is 11 residues long. CDR1 and CDR2 from the germline V gene are SGHTA and FQGNSA. CDR3 coding DNA: TGTGCCAGCAGCCTACACTACGAGCAGTACTTC. This encodes CASSLHYEQYF.

This clone showed up just once. V usage is TRBV15 and J usage is TRBJ1-2; D is perhaps TRBD1 (6 bases). In germline, CDR1 is LNHNV, CDR2 YYDKDF (reference sequence). V lost 1 base to trimming and J lost 4 bases, with 7 bases between them. The CDR3 consists of 13 residues. CDR3 bases: TGTGCCACCAGCAGAGCGGGGGCCTATGGCTACACCTTC. Protein: CATSRAGAYGYTF.

This clone appeared a single time. The CDR3 region is CASSQDHPGGYGYTF. In DNA form, the CDR3 reads TGCGCCAGCAGCCAAGATCACCCAGGGGGGTATGGCTACACCTTC. The chain joins TRBV4-1 to TRBJ1-2; 7 nucleotides agree with TRBD1. Germline V gene data show CDR1 as MGHRA and CDR2 as YSYEKL. This CDR3 has 15 residues. With V trimmed by 0 bases and J by 5 bases, 6 bases remained unmatched.

This clone showed up just a few times. The chain joins TRBV6-5 to TRBJ1-2; D unresolved. From germline, CDR1 is MNHEY and CDR2 SVGAGI. With 6 bases removed from V and 6 bases from J, the gap between germline ends came to 17 bases. This CDR3 is 14 amino acids long. The CDR3 loop reads CASSPPGLSHGYTF. The CDR3 region has the DNA TGTGCCAGCAGCCCCCCGGGCCTTTCACATGGCTACACCTTC.

This clone has only a few counts. The genes are TRBV5-4 and TRBJ1-1; D is unclear. The CDR3 has 13 residues. V shed 0 bases and J shed 3 bases, with 6 bases lying between them. Germline V gene sequence: CDR1 SGHNT, CDR2 YYREEE (reference sequence). DNA for the CDR3: TGTGCCAGCAGCTTGGGACCTGACACTGAAGCTTTCTTT. Protein: CASSLGPDTEAFF. Together with reference TRBV5-4 and TRBJ1-1, the CDR3 gives the full variable domain: ETGVTQSPTHLIKTRGQQVTLRCSSQSGHNTVSWYQQALGQGPQFIFQYYREEENGRGNFPPRFSGLQFPNYSSELNVNALELDDSALYLCASSLGPDTEAFFGQGTRLTVV.

A few counts support this clone. The J gene is TRBJ1-1, the V gene TRBV28; D gene ambiguous. V lost 3 bases and J lost 0, with 8 bases in between. The CDR3 spans 14 residues. Germline V CDR1 and CDR2: MDHEN, SYDVKM. The CDR3, as DNA: TGTGCCAGCAGTTTCGAGGGCTTGAACACTGAAGCTTTCTTT. Translated, it gives CASSFEGLNTEAFF. Looking up the rest from reference TRBV28 and TRBJ1-1 gives the full variable domain: DVKVTQSSRYLVKRTGEKVFLECVQDMDHENMFWYRQDPGLGLRLIYFSYDVKMKEKGDIPEGYSVSREKKERFSLILESASTNQTSMYLCASSFEGLNTEAFFGQGTRLTVV.

The rearrangement uses TRBV29-1 and TRBJ2-1, with 11 nucleotides matching TRBD2. Germline CDR1 reads SQVTM; CDR2 reads ANQGSEA. Trimming took 6 bases from V and 1 from J; bases not matched to a gene: 5. CDR3 size: 15 residues. The CDR3 is CSVNSGRESYNEQFF. The CDR3 DNA is TGCAGCGTAAATAGCGGGAGGGAATCCTACAATGAGCAGTTCTTC.

On this clone itself: This same CDR3 is encoded by further DNA sequences in the sample. This chain joins TRBV28 and TRBJ2-7, with D unresolved. Trimming took off 9 bases at V and 7 bases at J, with 7 bases between the two ends. The CDR3 has 9 residues. Germline CDR1 MDHEN, CDR2 SYDVKM. Here the CDR3 DNA reads TGTGCCAGTGGATCAGAGCAGTACTTC. The encoded protein is CASGSEQYF.

V is TRBV29-1 and J is TRBJ1-2; TRBD1 is a possible D gene (6 bases). Looked up from germline, CDR1 is SQVTM and CDR2 is ANQGSEA. V was trimmed by 8 bases and J by 8 bases, leaving 18 bases between them. This CDR3 is 12 amino acids long. The CDR3 here is CSSVGGASGYTF. CDR3 DNA: TGCAGCTCTGTGGGGGGGGCGTCCGGCTACACCTTC.

The V call is TRBV19, the J call TRBJ2-1; TRBD2 matches 7 bases. The CDR3 is 13 amino acids. CDR1 and CDR2 (germline): LNHDA, SQIVND (reference sequence). V shed 3 bases, J shed 9 bases, and the junction held 5 bases outside the gene matches. CDR3: CASSITGGPEQFF. The CDR3, as DNA: TGTGCCAGTAGTATCACGGGAGGCCCTGAGCAGTTCTTC.

The gene calls are TRBV10-3 and TRBJ2-5; TRBD1 might be the D (6 bases). Germline loops: CDR1 ENHRY, CDR2 SYGVKD. The CDR3 has 15 residues. V gave up 4 bases and J gave up 5 bases, with 17 bases separating them. The DNA for the CDR3 is TGTGCCATCAGTGCTATCTCACAGGGAAAGGAGACCCAGTACTTC. Its protein product is CAISAISQGKETQYF.